This T cell receptor (beta chain) was sequenced during a study of T cells expressing NK-cell markers. On the study more broadly: Sequencing covered eight donors, seven HCMV-seropositive and one seronegative. Study-wide results and caveats: Questions lingered over whether expanded NKG2C+ T cell clones were HCMV-specific.

Comment on this clonotype: The antigen is undetermined.

The CDR3 contains 16 residues. Per the germline V gene, CDR1 is SEHNR and CDR2 is FQNEAQ (reference sequence). Using the 5' RACE reads, TCRdb records one entry per CDR3 protein without DNA. Its table lists 130,000 to 150,000 distinct CDR3 sequences. This chain connects TRBV7-9 to TRBJ2-5; the TCRdb D gene call, TRBD1, has no DNA to confirm it. The sample was blood T cells: a sorted CD56 or NKG2C T cell subset, CD4+ or CD8+ T cells, or bulk PBMC T cells (not recorded which). The clonotype comes from a young man in good health. The CDR3: CASSPKPGTDQETQYF.